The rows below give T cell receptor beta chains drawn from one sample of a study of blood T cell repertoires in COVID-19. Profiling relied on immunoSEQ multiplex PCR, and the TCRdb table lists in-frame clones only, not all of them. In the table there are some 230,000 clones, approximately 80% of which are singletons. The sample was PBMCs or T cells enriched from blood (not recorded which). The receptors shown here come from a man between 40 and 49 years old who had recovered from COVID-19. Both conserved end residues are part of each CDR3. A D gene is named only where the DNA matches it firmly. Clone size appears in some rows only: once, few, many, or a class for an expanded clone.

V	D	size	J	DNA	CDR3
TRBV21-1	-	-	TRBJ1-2	TGTGCCAGCAGCACCCGACAGAGCCTCTATGGCTACACCTTC	CASSTRQSLYGYTF
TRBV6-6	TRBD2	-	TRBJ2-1	TGTGCCAGCAGGGGACTAGCGGGGGCATCCTACAATGAGCAGTTCTTC	CASRGLAGASYNEQFF
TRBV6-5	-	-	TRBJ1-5	TGTGCCAGCGAAAGGGGCCCTGCGGAAAGGCCCCAGCATTTT	CASERGPAERPQHF
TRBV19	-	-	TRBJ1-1	TGTGCCAGTAGTACTGGGGCTAATATGAACACTGAAGCTTTCTTT	CASSTGANMNTEAFF
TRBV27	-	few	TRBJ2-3	TGTGCCAGCAGTCGCTCGGTTCTAGTTACACACGCTACGCAGTATTTT	CASSRSVLVTHATQYF
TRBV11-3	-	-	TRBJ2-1	TGTGCCAGCAGCCGGGGAAACAATGAGCAGTTCTTC	CASSRGNNEQFF
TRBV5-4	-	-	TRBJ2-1	TGTGCCAGCAGCCTGACTGGAGACAATGAGCAGTTCTTC	CASSLTGDNEQFF
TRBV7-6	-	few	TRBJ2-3	TGTGCCAGCAGCGCGACCGGGACTCCCTCAGATACGCAGTATTTT	CASSATGTPSDTQYF
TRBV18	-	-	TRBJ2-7	TGTGCCAGCTCACCCGACAGGCTCTACGAGCAGTACTTC	CASSPDRLYEQYF
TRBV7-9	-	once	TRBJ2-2	TGTGCCAGCAGCTTAGTAGGGAGTTACACCGGGGAGCTGTTTTTT	CASSLVGSYTGELFF
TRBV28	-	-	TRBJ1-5	TGTGCCAGCAGTTTCCCCGTTCGTCCCCAGCATTTT	CASSFPVRPQHF
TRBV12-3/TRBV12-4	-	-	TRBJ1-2	TGTGCCAGCACCCGAGACAGGCACTATGGCTACACCTTC	CASTRDRHYGYTF
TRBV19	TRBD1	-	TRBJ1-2	TGTGCCAGTAGTGCTACGGACAGGTATTATGGCTACACCTTC	CASSATDRYYGYTF
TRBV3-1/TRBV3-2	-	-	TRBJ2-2	TGTGCCAGCACCATGGGCGGCGGGGTTATCGGGGAGCTGTTTTTT	CASTMGGGVIGELFF
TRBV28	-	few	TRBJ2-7	TGTGCCAGCAGGGGGAGTATCGGCGAGCAGTACTTC	CASRGSIGEQYF
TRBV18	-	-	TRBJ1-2	TGTGCCAGCTCACCCTTTGGGGGGTCTTCTTTCCATGGCTACACCTTC	CASSPFGGSSFHGYTF
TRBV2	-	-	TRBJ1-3	TGTGCCAGCAGTGGGGGAGGTATAAACACCATATATTTT	CASSGGGINTIYF
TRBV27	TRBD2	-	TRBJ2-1	TGTGCCAGCAGTTCATCCGGGACTAGAGGGTACAATGAGCAGTTCTTC	CASSSSGTRGYNEQFF
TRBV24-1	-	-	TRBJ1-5	TGTGCCACCAGTGATGGAGGGTACAATAGCAATCAGCCCCAGCATTTT	CATSDGGYNSNQPQHF
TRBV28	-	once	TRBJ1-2	TGTGCCAGCAGTTTGAGAGATGGCTACACCTTC	CASSLRDGYTF
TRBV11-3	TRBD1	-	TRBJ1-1	TGTGCCAGCAGCTCCGGGACAGGGGATGAAGCTTTCTTT	CASSSGTGDEAFF
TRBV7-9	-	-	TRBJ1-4	TGTGCTAGCAGCTTATCGTCTCAGATTAATGAAAAACTGTTTTTT	CASSLSSQINEKLFF
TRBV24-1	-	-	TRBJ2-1	TGTGCCACCAGTGATATACGGGATGAGCAGTTCTTC	CATSDIRDEQFF
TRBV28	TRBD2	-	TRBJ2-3	TGTGCCAGCAGCTCTTCCGGGACTAGCGGAGATACGCAGTATTTT	CASSSSGTSGDTQYF
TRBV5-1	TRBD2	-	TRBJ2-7	TGCGCCAGCAGCTTGGCCGGGGGACTAGCGGGAGTTGAGCAGTACTTC	CASSLAGGLAGVEQYF
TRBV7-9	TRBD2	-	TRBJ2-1	TGTGCCAGCAGCCCACGAGGGTTGGGACTAGCGGGGGGTCAGCAGTTCTTC	CASSPRGLGLAGGQQFF
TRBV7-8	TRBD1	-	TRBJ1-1	TGTGCCAGCAGCTTGATCCGGGACAGGGGATCAAGCTCCTTT	CASSLIRDRGSSSF
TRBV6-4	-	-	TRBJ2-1	TGTGCCAGCAGCGTGGGCCCCAGGGAAGGTGAGCAGTTCTTC	CASSVGPREGEQFF
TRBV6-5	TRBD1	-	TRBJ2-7	TGTGCCAGCAGTTACTCGAACAGGGGGCCAAAGTACTTC	CASSYSNRGPKYF
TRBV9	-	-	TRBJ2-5	TGTGCCAGCAGTGATGGGGGGGAGACCCAGTACTTC	CASSDGGETQYF
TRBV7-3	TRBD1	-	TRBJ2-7	TGTGCCAGCAGCTTAGCCGGGACAGGGGGCTCCTACGAGCAGTACTTC	CASSLAGTGGSYEQYF
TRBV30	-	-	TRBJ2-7	TGTGCCTGGATGGGAGCGTTACTAAACGAGCAGTACTTC	CAWMGALLNEQYF
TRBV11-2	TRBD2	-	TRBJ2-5	TGTGCCAGCAGCTCCCTTCGGGACTATATCCAAGAGACCCAGTACTTC	CASSSLRDYIQETQYF
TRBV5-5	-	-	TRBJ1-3	TGTGCCAGCAGTTTGAGAGGGCAGGGGTCGAGCTCTGGAAACACCATATATTTT	CASSLRGQGSSSGNTIYF
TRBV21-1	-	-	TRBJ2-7	TGTGCCAGCAGCAAAGGGGGGCCGCGGGTCTTTGAGCAGTACTTC	CASSKGGPRVFEQYF
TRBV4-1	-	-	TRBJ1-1	TGCGCCAGCAGCCAAGATTTCGGGGTTGGAGCTTTCTTT	CASSQDFGVGAFF
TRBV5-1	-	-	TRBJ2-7	TGCGCCAGCAGCACCTCTGGGGGCGGCCTAGACGAGCAGTACTTC	CASSTSGGGLDEQYF
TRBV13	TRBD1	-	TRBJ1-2	TGTGCCAGCAGCTGGGGGACAGGGGGAACCCTTAGCTATGGCTACACCTTC	CASSWGTGGTLSYGYTF
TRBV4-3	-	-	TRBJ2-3	TGCGCCAGCAGCCAAGAACTAATCGCCACAGATACGCAGTATTTT	CASSQELIATDTQYF
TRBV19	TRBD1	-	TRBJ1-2	TGTGCCAGTATTCTCTCCCCGGGACAGGAGATTTATGGCTACACCTTC	CASILSPGQEIYGYTF